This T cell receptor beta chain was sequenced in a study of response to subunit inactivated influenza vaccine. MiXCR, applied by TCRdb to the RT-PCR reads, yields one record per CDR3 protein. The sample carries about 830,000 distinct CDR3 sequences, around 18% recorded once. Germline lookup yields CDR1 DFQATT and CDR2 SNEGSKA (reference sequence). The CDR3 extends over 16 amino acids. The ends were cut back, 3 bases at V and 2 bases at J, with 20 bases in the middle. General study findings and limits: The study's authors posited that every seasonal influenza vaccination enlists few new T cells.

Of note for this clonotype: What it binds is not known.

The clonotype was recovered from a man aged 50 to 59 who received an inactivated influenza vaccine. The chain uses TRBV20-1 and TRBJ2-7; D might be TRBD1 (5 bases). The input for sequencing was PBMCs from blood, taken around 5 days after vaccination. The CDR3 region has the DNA TGCAGTGCTAGCAAACATACAGGACCGCTACCCTACGAGCAGTACTTC. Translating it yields CSASKHTGPLPYEQYF.